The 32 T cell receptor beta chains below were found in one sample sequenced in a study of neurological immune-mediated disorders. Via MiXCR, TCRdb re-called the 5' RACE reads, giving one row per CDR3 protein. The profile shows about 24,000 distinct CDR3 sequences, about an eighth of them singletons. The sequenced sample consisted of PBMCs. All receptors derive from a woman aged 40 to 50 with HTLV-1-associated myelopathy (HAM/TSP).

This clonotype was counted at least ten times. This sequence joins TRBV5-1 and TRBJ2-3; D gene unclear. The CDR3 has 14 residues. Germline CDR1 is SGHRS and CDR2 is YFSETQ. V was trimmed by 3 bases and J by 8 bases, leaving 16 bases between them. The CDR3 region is CASSWTHDGSTQYF. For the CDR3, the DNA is TGCGCCAGCAGCTGGACGCACGATGGGTCTACGCAGTATTTT.

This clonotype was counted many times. The CDR3 DNA reads TGTGCCAGCAGCAAAGGACGGACGAACACTGAAGCTTTCTTT. Translating it yields CASSKGRTNTEAFF. The V gene is TRBV12-3 or TRBV12-4, the J gene TRBJ1-1; D remains ambiguous. Trimming cost V 6 bases and J 1 base, with 12 bases left between them. The CDR3 has 14 residues.

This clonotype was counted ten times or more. The CDR3 is CASSPPRTSPNYNEQFF. In DNA, the CDR3 is TGTGCCAGCAGCCCACCACGGACTAGCCCAAACTACAATGAGCAGTTCTTC. The V call is TRBV7-2, the J call TRBJ2-1; 8 bases fit TRBD2. Germline values: CDR1 SGHTA, CDR2 FQGNSA. V trimming: 5 bases; J trimming: 3 bases; junction bases outside the gene matches: 12. The CDR3 consists of 17 residues.

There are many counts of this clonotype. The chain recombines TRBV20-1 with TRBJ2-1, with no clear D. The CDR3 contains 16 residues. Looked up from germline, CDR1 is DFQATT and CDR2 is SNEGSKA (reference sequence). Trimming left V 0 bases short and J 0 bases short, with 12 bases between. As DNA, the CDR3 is TGCAGTGCTAGAGACCCCTACAGTAGCTCCTACAATGAGCAGTTCTTC. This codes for CSARDPYSSSYNEQFF.

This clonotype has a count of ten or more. CDR3 amino acids: CASSAQGWGETQYF. The DNA of the CDR3 is TGTGCCAGCAGCGCCCAGGGTTGGGGAGAGACCCAGTACTTC. The chain is built from TRBV9 and TRBJ2-5; D is possibly TRBD1 (5 bases). Trimming removed 3 bases from V and 4 bases from J, with 13 bases in between. This CDR3 has 14 amino acids. CDR1 is SGDLS and CDR2 is YYNGEE in the germline V gene. The full variable domain, rest sourced from reference TRBV9 and TRBJ2-5, is DSGVTQTPKHLITATGQRVTLRCSPRSGDLSVYWYQQSLDQGLQFLIQYYNGEERAKGNILERFSAQQFPDLHSELNLSSLELGDSALYFCASSAQGWGETQYFGPGTRLLVL.

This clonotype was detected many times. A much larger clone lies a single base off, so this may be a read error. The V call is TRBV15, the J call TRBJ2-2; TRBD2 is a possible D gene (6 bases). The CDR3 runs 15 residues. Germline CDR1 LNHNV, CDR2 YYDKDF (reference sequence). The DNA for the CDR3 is TGTGCCACCAACAGAGCGGGTACTAACACCGGGGAGCTGTTTTTT. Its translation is CATNRAGTNTGELFF.

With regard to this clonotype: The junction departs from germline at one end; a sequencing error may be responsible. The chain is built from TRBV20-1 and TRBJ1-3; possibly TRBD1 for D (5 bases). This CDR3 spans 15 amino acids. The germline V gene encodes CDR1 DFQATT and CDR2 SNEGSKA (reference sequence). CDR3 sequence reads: CSARAGAATGYTIYF. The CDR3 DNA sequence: TGCAGTGCTAGAGCCGGGGCAGCTACTGGATACACCATATATTTT.

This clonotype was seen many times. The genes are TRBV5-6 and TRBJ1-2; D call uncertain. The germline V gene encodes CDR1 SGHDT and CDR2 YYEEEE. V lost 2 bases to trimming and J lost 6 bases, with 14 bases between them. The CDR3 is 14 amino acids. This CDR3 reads CASSFNYGSNGYTF. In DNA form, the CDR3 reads TGTGCCAGCAGCTTTAATTACGGGTCTAATGGCTACACCTTC.

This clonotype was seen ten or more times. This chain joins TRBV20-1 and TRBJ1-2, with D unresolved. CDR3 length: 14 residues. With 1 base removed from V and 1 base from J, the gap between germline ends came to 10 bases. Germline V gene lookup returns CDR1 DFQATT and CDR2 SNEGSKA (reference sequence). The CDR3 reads CSARVPGLNYGYTF. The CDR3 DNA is TGCAGTGCTAGAGTCCCGGGCCTTAACTATGGCTACACCTTC.

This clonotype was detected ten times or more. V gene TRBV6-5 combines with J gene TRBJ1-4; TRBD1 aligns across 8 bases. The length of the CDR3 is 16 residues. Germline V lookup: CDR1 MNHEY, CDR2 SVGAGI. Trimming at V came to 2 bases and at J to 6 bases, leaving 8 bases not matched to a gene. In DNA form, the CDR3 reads TGTGCCAGCAGTTACCTTGGCCAGGGGGCAGATGAAAAACTGTTTTTT. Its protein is CASSYLGQGADEKLFF.

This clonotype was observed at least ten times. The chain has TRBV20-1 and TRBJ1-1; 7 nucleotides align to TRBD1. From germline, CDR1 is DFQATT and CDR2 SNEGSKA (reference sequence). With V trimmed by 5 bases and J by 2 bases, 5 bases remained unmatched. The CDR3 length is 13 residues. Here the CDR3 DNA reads TGCAGTGCTGGGGGACAGACTAACACTGAAGCTTTCTTT. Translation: CSAGGQTNTEAFF.

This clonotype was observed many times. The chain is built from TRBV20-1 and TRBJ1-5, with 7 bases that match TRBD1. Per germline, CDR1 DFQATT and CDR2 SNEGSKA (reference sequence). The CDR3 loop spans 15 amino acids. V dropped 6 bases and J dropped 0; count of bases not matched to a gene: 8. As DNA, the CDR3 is TGCAGTGCAACTAGGACAGGAGTTAGCAATCAGCCCCAGCATTTT. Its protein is CSATRTGVSNQPQHF.

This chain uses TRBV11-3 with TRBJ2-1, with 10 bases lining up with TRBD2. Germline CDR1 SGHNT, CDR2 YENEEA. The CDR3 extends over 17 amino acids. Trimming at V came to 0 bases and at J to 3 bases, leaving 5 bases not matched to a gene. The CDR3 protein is CASSLDSLAGGYNEQFF. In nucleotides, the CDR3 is TGTGCCAGCAGCTTAGATTCTTTAGCGGGGGGCTACAATGAGCAGTTCTTC.

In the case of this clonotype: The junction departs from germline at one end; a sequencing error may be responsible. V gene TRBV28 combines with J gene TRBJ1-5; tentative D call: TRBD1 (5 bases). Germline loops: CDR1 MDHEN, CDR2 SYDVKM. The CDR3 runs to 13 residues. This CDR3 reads CASGPTGVGPQNF. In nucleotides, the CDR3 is TGTGCCAGTGGACCGACCGGGGTGGGGCCCCAGAATTTT.

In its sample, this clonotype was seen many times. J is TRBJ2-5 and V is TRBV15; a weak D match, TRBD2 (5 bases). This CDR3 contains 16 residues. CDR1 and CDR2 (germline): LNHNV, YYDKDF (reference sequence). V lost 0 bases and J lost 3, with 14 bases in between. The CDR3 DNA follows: TGTGCCACCAGCAGAGATTTCGGCACTAGTGAAGAGACCCAGTACTTC. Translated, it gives CATSRDFGTSEETQYF.

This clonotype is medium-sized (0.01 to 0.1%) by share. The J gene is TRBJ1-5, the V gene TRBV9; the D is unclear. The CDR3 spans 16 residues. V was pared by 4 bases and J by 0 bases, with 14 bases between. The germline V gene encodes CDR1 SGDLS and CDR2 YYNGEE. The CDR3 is CASSPRQMYSNQPQHF. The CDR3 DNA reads TGTGCCAGCAGCCCTAGACAAATGTATAGCAATCAGCCCCAGCATTTT. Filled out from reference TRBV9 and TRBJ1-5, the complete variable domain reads DSGVTQTPKHLITATGQRVTLRCSPRSGDLSVYWYQQSLDQGLQFLIQYYNGEERAKGNILERFSAQQFPDLHSELNLSSLELGDSALYFCASSPRQMYSNQPQHFGDGTRLSIL.

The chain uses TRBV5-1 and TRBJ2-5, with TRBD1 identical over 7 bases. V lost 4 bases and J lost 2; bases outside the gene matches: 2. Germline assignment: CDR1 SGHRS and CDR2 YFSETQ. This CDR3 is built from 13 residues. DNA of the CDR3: TGCGCCAGCAGCCCAGGGGGACAAGAGACCCAGTACTTC. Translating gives CASSPGGQETQYF.

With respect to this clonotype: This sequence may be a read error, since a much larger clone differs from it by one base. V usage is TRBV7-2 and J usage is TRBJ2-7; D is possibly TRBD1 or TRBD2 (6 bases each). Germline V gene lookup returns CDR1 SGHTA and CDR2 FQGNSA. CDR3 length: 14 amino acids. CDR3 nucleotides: TGTGCCAGAAGCTTAGCGGCAGGGGCTATCGAGCAGTACGTC. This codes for CARSLAAGAIEQYV.

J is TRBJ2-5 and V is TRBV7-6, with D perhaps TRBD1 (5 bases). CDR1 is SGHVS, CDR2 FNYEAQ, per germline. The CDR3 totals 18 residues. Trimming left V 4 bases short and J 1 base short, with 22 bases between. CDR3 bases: TGTGCCAGCAGCTCATTGGATTCAGGGTCTGGGGTCCAAGAGACCCAGTACTTC. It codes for CASSSLDSGSGVQETQYF.

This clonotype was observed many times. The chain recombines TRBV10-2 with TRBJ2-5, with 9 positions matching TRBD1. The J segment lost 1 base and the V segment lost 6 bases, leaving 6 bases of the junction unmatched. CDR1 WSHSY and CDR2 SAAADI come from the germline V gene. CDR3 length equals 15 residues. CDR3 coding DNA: TGCGCCAGCAGCGGGACAGGGATTGGCCAAGAGACCCAGTACTTC. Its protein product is CASSGTGIGQETQYF.

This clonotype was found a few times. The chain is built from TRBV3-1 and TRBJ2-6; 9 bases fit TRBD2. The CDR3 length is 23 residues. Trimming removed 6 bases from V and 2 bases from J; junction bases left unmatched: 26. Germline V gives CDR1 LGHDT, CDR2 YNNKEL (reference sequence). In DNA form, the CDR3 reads TGTGCCAGCAGTCCAGGGAGATTTCCTGTAGGGCGGGGGGGCGGTGCTGGGGCCAACGTCCTGACTTTC. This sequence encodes CASSPGRFPVGRGGGAGANVLTF.

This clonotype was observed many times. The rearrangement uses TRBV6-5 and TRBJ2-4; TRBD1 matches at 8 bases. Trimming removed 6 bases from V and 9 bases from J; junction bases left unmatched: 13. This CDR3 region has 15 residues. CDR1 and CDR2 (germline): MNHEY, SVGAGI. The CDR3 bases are TGTGCCAGCAGCCCACAGGGGGGTACCGGGAGCATTCAGTACTTC. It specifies CASSPQGGTGSIQYF.

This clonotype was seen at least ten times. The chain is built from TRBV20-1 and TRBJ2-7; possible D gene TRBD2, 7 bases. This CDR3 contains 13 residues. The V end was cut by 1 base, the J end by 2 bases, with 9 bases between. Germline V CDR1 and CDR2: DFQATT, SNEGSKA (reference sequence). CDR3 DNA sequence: TGCAGTGCTAGAGTCGGGGGGCCCTACGAGCAGTACTTC. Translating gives CSARVGGPYEQYF.

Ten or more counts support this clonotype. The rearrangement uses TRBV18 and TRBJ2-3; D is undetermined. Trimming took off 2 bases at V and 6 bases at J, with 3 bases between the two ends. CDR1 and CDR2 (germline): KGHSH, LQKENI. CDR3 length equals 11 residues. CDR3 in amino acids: CASSPGDTQYF. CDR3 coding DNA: TGTGCCAGCTCACCAGGGGATACGCAGTATTTT. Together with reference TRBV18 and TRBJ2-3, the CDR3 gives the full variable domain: NAGVMQNPRHLVRRRGQEARLRCSPMKGHSHVYWYRQLPEEGLKFMVYLQKENIIDESGMPKERFSAEFPKEGPSILRIQQVVRGDSAAYFCASSPGDTQYFGPGTRLTVL.

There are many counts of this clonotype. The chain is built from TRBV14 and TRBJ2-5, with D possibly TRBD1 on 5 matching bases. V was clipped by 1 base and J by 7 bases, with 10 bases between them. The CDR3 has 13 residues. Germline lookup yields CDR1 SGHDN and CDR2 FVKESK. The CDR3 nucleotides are TGTGCCAGCAGCCAAGTAACCAGGGCGACCCAGTACTTC. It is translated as CASSQVTRATQYF. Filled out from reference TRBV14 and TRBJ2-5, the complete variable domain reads EAGVTQFPSHSVIEKGQTVTLRCDPISGHDNLYWYRRVMGKEIKFLLHFVKESKQDESGMPNNRFLAERTGGTYSTLKVQPAELEDSGVYFCASSQVTRATQYFGPGTRLLVL.

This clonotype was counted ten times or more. The CDR3 bases are TGTGCCAGCAGCCAAGTGGGGACAGGCTATGGCTACACCTTC. Translated: CASSQVGTGYGYTF. V and J are TRBV14 and TRBJ1-2, with 8 bases lining up with TRBD1. This CDR3 spans 14 amino acids. In germline, CDR1 is SGHDN, CDR2 FVKESK. V was clipped by 1 base and J by 4 bases; unmatched bases: 2.

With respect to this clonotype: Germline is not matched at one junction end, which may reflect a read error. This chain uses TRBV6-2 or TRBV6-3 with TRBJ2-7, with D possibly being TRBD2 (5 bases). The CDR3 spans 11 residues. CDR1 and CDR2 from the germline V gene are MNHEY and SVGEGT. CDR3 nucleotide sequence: TGTGGCAGCTTTGGAGGAAACGAGCAGTACTTC. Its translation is CGSFGGNEQYF.

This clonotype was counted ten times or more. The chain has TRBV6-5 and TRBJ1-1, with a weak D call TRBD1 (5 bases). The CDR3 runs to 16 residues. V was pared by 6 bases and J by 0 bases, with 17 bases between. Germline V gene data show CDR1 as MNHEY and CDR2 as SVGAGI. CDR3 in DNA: TGTGCCAGCAGCCCTGAGAGGGACGTCGTGAACACTGAAGCTTTCTTT. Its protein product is CASSPERDVVNTEAFF.

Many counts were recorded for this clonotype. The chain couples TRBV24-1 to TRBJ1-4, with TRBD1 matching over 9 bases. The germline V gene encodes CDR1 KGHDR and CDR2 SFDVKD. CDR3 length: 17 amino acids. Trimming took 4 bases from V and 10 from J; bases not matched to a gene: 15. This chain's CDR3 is CATSDPGTGYASGKLFF. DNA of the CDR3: TGTGCCACCAGTGACCCCGGGACAGGGTACGCGTCAGGAAAACTGTTTTTT.

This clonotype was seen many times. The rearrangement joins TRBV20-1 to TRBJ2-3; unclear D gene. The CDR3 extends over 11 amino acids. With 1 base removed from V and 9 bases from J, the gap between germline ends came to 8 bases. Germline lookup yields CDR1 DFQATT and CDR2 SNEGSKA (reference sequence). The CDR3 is CSARAAGTQYF. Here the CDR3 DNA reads TGCAGTGCTAGAGCCGCCGGCACGCAGTATTTT.

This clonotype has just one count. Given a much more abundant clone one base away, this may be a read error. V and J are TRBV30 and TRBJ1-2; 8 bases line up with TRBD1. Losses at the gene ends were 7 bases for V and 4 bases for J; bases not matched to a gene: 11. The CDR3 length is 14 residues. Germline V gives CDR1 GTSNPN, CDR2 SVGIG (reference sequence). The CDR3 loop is CASRSPTGGYGYTF. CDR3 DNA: TGTGCCTCGAGGAGCCCCACAGGGGGCTATGGCTACACCTTC.

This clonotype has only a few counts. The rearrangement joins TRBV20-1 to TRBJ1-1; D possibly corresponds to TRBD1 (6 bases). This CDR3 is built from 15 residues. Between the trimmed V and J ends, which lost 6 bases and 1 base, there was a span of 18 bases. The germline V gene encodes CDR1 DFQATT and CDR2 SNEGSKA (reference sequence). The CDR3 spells CSALVPPGANTEAFF. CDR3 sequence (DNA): TGCAGTGCCCTTGTCCCCCCGGGGGCGAACACTGAAGCTTTCTTT.